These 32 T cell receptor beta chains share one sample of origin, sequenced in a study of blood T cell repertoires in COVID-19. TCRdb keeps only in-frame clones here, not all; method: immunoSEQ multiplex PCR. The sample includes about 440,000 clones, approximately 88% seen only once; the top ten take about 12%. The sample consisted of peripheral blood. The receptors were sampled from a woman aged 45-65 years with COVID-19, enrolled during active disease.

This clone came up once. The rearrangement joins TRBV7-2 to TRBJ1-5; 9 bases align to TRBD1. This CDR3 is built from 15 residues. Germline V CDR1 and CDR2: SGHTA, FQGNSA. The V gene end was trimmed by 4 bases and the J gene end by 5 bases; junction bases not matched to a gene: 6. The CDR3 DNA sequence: TGTGCCAGCAGCTCCAGGTGGACAGGGGATCAGCCCCAGCATTTT. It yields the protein CASSSRWTGDQPQHF.

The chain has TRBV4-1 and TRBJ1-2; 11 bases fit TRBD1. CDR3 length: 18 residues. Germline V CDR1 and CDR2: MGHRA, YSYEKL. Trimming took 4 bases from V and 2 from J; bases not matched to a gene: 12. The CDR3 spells CASSLNPGQGDRNYGYTF. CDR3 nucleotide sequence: TGCGCCAGCAGCCTCAACCCGGGACAGGGGGATCGGAACTATGGCTACACCTTC.

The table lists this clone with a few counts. CDR3 protein: CASSRQGPEAFF. The CDR3 bases are TGTGCCAGCAGTAGGCAGGGCCCTGAAGCTTTCTTT. The V call is TRBV28, the J call TRBJ1-1, with a weak D call TRBD1 (5 bases). The CDR3 totals 12 residues. Trimming stripped 5 bases from V and 6 bases from J, with 10 bases between. Germline V lookup: CDR1 MDHEN, CDR2 SYDVKM.

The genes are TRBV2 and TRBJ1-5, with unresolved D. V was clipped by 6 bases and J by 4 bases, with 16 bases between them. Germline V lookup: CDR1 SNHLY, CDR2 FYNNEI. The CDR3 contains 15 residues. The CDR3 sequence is CASSPLLGRNQPQHF. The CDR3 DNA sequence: TGTGCCAGCAGCCCACTTTTGGGGAGAAATCAGCCCCAGCATTTT.

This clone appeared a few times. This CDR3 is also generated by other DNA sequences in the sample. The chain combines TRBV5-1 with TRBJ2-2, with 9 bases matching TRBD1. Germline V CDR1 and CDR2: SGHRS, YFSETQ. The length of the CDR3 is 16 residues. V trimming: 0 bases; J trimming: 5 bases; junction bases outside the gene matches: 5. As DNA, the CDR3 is TGCGCCAGCAGCTTGGAAGGGGACAGGGATACCGGGGAGCTGTTTTTT. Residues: CASSLEGDRDTGELFF. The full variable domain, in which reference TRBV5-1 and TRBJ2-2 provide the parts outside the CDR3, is KAGVTQTPRYLIKTRGQQVTLSCSPISGHRSVSWYQQTPGQGLQFLFEYFSETQRNKGNFPGRFSGRQFSNSRSEMNVSTLELGDSALYLCASSLEGDRDTGELFFGEGSRLTVL.

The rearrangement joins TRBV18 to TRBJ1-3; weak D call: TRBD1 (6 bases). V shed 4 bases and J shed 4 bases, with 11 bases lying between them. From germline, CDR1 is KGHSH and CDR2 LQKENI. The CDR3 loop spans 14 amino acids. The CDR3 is CASSLQDSGNTIYF. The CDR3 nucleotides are TGTGCCAGCTCACTTCAGGACAGCGGAAACACCATATATTTT.

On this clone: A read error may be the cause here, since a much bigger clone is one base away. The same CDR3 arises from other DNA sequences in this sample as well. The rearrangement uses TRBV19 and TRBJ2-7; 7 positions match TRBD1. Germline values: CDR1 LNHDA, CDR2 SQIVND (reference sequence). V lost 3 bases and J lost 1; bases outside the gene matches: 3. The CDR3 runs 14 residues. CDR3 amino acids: CASSIGQASYEQYF. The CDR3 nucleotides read TGTGCCAGTAGTATCGGACAGGCTTCCTACGAGCAGTACTTC.

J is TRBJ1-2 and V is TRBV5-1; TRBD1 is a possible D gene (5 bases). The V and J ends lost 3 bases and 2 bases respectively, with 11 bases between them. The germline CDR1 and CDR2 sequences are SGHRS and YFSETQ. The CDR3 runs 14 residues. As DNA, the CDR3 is TGCGCCAGCAGCTCCCAATGGGGCAACTATGGCTACACCTTC. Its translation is CASSSQWGNYGYTF.

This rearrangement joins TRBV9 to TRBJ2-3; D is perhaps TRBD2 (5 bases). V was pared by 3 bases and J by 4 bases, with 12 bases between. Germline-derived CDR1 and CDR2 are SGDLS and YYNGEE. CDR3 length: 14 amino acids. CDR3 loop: CASSARYGADTQYF. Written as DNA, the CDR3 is TGTGCCAGCAGCGCCCGATACGGGGCAGATACGCAGTATTTT.

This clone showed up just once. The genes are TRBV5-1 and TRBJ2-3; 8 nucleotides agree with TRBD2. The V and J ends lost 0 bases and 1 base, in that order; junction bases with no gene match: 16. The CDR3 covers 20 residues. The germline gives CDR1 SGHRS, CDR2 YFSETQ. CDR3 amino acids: CASSLGLGRGGRGGTDTQYF. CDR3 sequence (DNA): TGCGCCAGCAGCTTGGGATTGGGTCGGGGGGGCCGAGGTGGCACAGATACGCAGTATTTT.

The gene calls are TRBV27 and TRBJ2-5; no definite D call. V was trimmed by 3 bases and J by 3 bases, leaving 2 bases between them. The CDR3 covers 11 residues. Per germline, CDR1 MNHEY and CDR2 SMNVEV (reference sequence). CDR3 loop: CASSFKETQYF. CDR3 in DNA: TGTGCCAGCAGTTTCAAAGAGACCCAGTACTTC.

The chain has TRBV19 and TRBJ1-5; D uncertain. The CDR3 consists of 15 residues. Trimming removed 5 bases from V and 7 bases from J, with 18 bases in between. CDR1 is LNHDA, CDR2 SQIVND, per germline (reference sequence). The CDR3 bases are TGTGCCAGTAGTCCCGGAGGGCCCTTCTACCAGCCCCAGCATTTT. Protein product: CASSPGGPFYQPQHF.

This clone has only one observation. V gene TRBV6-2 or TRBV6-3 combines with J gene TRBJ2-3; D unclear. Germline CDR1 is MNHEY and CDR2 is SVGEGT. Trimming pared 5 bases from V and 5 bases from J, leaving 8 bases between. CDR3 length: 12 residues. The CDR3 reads CASSEVEDTQYF. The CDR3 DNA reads TGTGCCAGCAGTGAGGTCGAAGATACGCAGTATTTT.

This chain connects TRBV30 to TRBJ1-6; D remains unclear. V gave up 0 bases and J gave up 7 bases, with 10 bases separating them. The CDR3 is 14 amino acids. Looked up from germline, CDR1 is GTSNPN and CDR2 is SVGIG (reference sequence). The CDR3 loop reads CAWSVNPTNSPLHF. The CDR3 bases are TGTGCCTGGAGTGTAAACCCCACAAATTCACCCCTCCACTTT. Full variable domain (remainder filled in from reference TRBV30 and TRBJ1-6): SQTIHQWPATLVQPVGSPLSLECTVEGTSNPNLYWYRQAAGRGLQLLFYSVGIGQISSEVPQNLSASRPQDRQFILSSKKLLLSDSGFYLCAWSVNPTNSPLHFGNGTRLTVT.

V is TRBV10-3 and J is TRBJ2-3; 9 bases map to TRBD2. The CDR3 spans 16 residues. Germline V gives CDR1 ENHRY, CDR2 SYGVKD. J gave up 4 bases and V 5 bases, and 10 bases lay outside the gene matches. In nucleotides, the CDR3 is TGTGCCATCAGTCGGGTGGCTAGCGGGGAGGCAGATACGCAGTATTTT. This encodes CAISRVASGEADTQYF.

The CDR3, as DNA: TGTGCCAGCAGCTCTACAGGGTCCTACGAGCAGTACTTC. Residues: CASSSTGSYEQYF. The chain carries TRBV7-8 and TRBJ2-7; D perhaps matches TRBD1 (6 bases). V was pared by 4 bases and J by 1 base, with 8 bases between. CDR1 is SGHVS and CDR2 is FQNEAQ in the germline V gene. The CDR3 extends over 13 amino acids.

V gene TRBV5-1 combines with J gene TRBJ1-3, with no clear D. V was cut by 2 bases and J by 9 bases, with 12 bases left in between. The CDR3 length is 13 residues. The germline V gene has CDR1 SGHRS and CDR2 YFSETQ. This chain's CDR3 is CASSFSPESTIYF. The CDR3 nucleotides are TGCGCCAGCAGCTTTTCTCCAGAATCCACCATATATTTT.

The CDR3 DNA reads as TGTGCCAGCAGTGGCAAAGTCCCTGGAGCCCTCCACTTT. Its protein is CASSGKVPGALHF. The rearrangement joins TRBV2 to TRBJ1-6; D is undetermined. With 4 bases removed from V and 14 bases from J, the gap between germline ends came to 15 bases. The CDR3 consists of 13 residues. Germline loops: CDR1 SNHLY, CDR2 FYNNEI.

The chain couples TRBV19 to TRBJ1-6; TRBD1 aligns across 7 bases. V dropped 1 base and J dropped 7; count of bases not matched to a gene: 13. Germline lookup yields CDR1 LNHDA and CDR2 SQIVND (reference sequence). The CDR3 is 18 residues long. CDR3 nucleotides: TGTGCCAGTAGTATAGTGGGACCTCGGACAGGAACGAATTCACCCCTCCACTTT. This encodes CASSIVGPRTGTNSPLHF.

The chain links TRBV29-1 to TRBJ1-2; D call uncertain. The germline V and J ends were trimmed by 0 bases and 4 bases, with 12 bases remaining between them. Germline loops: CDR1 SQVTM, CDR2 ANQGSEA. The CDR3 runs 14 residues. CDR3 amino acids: CSVEDPAGLYGYTF. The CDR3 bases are TGCAGCGTTGAAGACCCTGCAGGACTCTATGGCTACACCTTC.

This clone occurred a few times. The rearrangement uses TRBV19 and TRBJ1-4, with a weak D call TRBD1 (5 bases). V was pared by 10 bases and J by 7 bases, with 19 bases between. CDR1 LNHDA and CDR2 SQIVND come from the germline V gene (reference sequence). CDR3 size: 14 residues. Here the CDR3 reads CATSNQGGVEKLFF. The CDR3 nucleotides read TGTGCCACCAGTAACCAGGGAGGGGTTGAAAAACTGTTTTTT.

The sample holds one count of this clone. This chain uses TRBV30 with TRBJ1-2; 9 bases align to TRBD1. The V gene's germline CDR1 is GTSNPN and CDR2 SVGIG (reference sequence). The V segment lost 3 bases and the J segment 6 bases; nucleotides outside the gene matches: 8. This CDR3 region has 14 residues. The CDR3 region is CAWRGDREVDGYTF. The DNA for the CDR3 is TGTGCCTGGAGGGGGGACAGGGAGGTGGATGGCTACACCTTC. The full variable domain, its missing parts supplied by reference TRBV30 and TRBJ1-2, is SQTIHQWPATLVQPVGSPLSLECTVEGTSNPNLYWYRQAAGRGLQLLFYSVGIGQISSEVPQNLSASRPQDRQFILSSKKLLLSDSGFYLCAWRGDREVDGYTFGSGTRLTVV.

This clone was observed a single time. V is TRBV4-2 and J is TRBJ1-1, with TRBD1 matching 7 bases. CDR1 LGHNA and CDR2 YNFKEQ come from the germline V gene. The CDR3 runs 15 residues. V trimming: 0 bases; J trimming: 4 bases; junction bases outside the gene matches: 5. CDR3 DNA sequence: TGTGCCAGCAGCCAAGAGCTACAGGGGTTCACTGAAGCTTTCTTT. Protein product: CASSQELQGFTEAFF.

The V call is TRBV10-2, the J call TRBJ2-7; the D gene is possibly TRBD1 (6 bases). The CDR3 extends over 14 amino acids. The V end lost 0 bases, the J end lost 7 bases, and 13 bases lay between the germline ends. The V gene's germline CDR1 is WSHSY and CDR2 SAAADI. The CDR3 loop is CASSESGGPLEQYF. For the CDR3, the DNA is TGCGCCAGCAGTGAGTCTGGGGGCCCCCTGGAGCAGTACTTC.

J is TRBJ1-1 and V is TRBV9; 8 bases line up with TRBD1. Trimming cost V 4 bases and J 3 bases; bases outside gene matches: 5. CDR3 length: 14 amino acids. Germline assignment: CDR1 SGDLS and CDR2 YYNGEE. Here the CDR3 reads CASSFGQGDTEAFF. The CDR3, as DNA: TGTGCCAGCAGCTTTGGACAGGGAGACACTGAAGCTTTCTTT.

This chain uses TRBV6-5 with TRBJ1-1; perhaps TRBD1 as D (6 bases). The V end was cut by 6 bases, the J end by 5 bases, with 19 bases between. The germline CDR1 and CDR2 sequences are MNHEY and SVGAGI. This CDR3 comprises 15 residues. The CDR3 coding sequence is TGTGCCAGCAGCCCAGGGGTAGAGGTCAGGACTGAAGCTTTCTTT. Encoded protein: CASSPGVEVRTEAFF.

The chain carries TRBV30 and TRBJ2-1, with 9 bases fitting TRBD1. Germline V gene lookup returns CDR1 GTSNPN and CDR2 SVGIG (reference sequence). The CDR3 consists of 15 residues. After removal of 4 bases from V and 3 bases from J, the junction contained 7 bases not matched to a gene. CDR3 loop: CAWKFGTGYYNEQFF. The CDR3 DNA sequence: TGTGCCTGGAAATTCGGGACAGGGTACTACAATGAGCAGTTCTTC.

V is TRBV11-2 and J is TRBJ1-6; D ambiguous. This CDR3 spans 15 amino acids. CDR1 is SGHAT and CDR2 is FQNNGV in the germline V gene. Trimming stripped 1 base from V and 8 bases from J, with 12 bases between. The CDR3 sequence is CASSLGEGWHSPLHF. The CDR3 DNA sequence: TGTGCCAGCAGCTTAGGGGAGGGCTGGCATTCACCCCTCCACTTT.

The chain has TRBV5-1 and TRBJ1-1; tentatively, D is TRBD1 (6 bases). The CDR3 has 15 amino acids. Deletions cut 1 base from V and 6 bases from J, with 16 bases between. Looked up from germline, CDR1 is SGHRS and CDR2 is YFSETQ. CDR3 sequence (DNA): TGCGCCAGCAGCTTGAAGGTGCAGGGGTTCTCTGAAGCTTTCTTT. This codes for CASSLKVQGFSEAFF.

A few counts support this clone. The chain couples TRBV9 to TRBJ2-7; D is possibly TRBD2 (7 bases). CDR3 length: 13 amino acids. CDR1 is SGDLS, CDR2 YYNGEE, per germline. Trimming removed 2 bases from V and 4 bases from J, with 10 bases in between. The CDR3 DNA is TGTGCCAGCAGCGTGGGGGGGCGATACGAGCAGTACTTC. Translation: CASSVGGRYEQYF.

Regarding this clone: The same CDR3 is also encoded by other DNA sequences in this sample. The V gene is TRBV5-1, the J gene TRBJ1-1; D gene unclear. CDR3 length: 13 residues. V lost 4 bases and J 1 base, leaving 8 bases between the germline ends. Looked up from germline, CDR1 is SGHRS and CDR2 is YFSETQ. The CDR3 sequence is CASSPRENTEAFF. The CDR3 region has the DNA TGCGCCAGCAGCCCCCGAGAGAACACTGAAGCTTTCTTT.

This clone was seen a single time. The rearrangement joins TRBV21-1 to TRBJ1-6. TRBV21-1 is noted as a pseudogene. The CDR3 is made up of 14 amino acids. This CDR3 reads CASSTNGRGGSLHF. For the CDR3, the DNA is TGTGCCAGCAGCACTAACGGCAGGGGAGGGTCCCTCCACTTT.